The clone carrying this T cell receptor beta chain has more than one count but fewer than ten. This record comes from a study of blood T cell repertoires in COVID-19. Study overall: Samples taken during acute and convalescent COVID-19 were collected in the United States, Italy and Spain. T cells, B-cell-depleted T cells, or PBMCs supplied cDNA or gDNA.

V was shortened by 0 bases and J by 10 bases, with 23 bases between the two germline ends. CDR1 and CDR2 from the germline V gene are SGHRS and YFSETQ. CDR3 length equals 18 residues. Original methodology: Using reference gene primer amplification, nucleated cell counts were estimated. Only in-frame clones appear in the TCRdb table, and some are missing; sequencing was by immunoSEQ multiplex PCR. Clone size and V and J calls were adopted from that table, with D and trimming inferred from the DNA. The sample consists of about 59,000 clones, less than 85% of them appearing once. The clonotype was recovered from an older woman with acute or convalescent COVID-19. What was sequenced was peripheral blood. This chain connects TRBV5-1 to TRBJ1-6; tentatively, D is TRBD1 (6 bases). In DNA, the CDR3 is TGCGCCAGCAGCTTGGTTGCCCTTAACGGCGGGGGCGGGTCACCCCTCCACTTT. Translating gives CASSLVALNGGGGSPLHF.